A selection of T cell receptor beta chains follows, all from one sample in a study of response to subunit inactivated influenza vaccine. Each CDR3 protein gets one entry after TCRdb re-called the RT-PCR reads with MiXCR. This table holds about 520,000 distinct CDR3 sequences, approximately 24% found once. The material was CD4+ T cells sorted from PBMCs, obtained roughly 5 days after vaccination. The origin of the receptors is a man between 50 and 59 years old who received an inactivated influenza vaccine. Both conserved end residues are part of each CDR3. The D gene is left open where the match is weak. Clone size appears in some rows only: once, few, many, or a class for an expanded clone.

v_gene	j_gene	d_gene	len	abundance	CDR3nt	CDR3aa
TRBV29-1	TRBJ2-1	.	12	few	TGCAGCGTTGGTCAAGGGGCATATGAGCAGTTCTTC	CSVGQGAYEQFF
TRBV20-1	TRBJ2-7	.	12	few	TGCAGTGCTAGAGAAGGGGGGACAGAGCAGTACTTC	CSAREGGTEQYF
TRBV3-1	TRBJ2-2	TRBD1	13	few	TGTGCCAGCAGCCCAGGGGGCGGCGGGGAGCTGTTTTTT	CASSPGGGGELFF
TRBV12-3/TRBV12-4	TRBJ1-6	TRBD1	15	many	TGTGCCAGCAGCGGACAGGGAGTGGGTAATTCACCCCTCCACTTT	CASSGQGVGNSPLHF
TRBV7-9	TRBJ2-1	TRBD1	15	.	TGTGCCAGCAGCCCCAGGACAGGGGGCTACAATGAGCAGTTCTTC	CASSPRTGGYNEQFF
TRBV24-1	TRBJ1-1	TRBD1	15	.	TGTGCCACCAGTGATCCGGGACAGGGCAGGACTGAAGCTTTCTTT	CATSDPGQGRTEAFF
TRBV20-1	TRBJ2-6	.	14	.	TGCAGTGCTACAACAGGCTCTGGGGCCAACGTCCTGACTTTC	CSATTGSGANVLTF
TRBV6-1	TRBJ1-1	.	13	.	TGTGCCAGCTTTAGGGGGAGTAGAACTGAAGCTTTCTTT	CASFRGSRTEAFF
TRBV2	TRBJ2-7	TRBD2	13	.	TGTGCCACCGCTGAGCTAGCGGGTCCCGAGCAGTACTTC	CATAELAGPEQYF
TRBV29-1	TRBJ2-7	TRBD1	13	many	TGCAGCGTGACCCCCCCAGGGGGCTACGAGCAGTACTTC	CSVTPPGGYEQYF
TRBV20-1	TRBJ2-1	.	15	.	TGCAGTGCAAGGCAGGGTTCTCGCTCCTACAATGAGCAGTTCTTC	CSARQGSRSYNEQFF
TRBV19	TRBJ2-1	TRBD2	14	once	TGTGCCAGTAGTATCGAGCGGGGTTACAATGAGCAGTTCTTC	CASSIERGYNEQFF
TRBV6-2/TRBV6-3	TRBJ1-1	.	14	.	TGTGCCAGCAGAATTATGGGAGGCGGCACTGAAGCTTTCTTT	CASRIMGGGTEAFF
TRBV2	TRBJ2-1	.	13	few	TGTGCCAGCGGGAGGGGGCAGTACAATGAGCAGTTCTTC	CASGRGQYNEQFF
TRBV7-9	TRBJ1-4	.	14	once	TGTGCCAGCAGCCCCGGAGGGGTCAATGAAAAACTGTTTTTT	CASSPGGVNEKLFF
TRBV25-1	TRBJ1-3	.	16	.	TGTGCCAGCAGCACCCATCAAGGGGGACGGAGGAACACCATATATTTT	CASSTHQGGRRNTIYF
TRBV6-2/TRBV6-3	TRBJ1-1	.	15	.	TGTGCCAGCAGTTACTCAGGGGTCGGGGGCACTGAAGCTTTCTTT	CASSYSGVGGTEAFF
TRBV20-1	TRBJ2-7	.	14	.	TGCAGTGCTAGTACGGGACGAAATGACTACGAGCAGTACTTC	CSASTGRNDYEQYF
TRBV7-2	TRBJ2-1	.	14	.	TGTGCCAGCAGCTTAGCGGCAGGGCTGAATGAGCAGTTCTTC	CASSLAAGLNEQFF
TRBV12-5	TRBJ2-1	TRBD2	16	.	TGTGCTAGTGCCCTAGCGGGAGGGGTAGCCTACAATGAGCAGTTCTTC	CASALAGGVAYNEQFF
TRBV5-6	TRBJ2-7	.	15	.	TGTGCCAGCAGCTTGGATCCAGGGGGGGTTTTCGAGCAGTACTTC	CASSLDPGGVFEQYF
TRBV6-5	TRBJ2-2	.	15	few	TGTGCCAGCAGTTCCCCAGGGATAAACACCGGGGAGCTGTTTTTT	CASSSPGINTGELFF
TRBV5-1	TRBJ2-3	.	14	few	TGCGCCAGCAGCTTGAACGGGCGCACAGATACGCAGTATTTT	CASSLNGRTDTQYF
TRBV5-1	TRBJ2-1	TRBD2	13	many	TGCGCCAGCAGCTTAGGGACTAGCAATGAGCAGTTCTTC	CASSLGTSNEQFF
TRBV6-5	TRBJ1-2	.	15	few	TGTGCCAGCAGTTACTCCCTAACAGAAGTCTATGGCTACACCTTC	CASSYSLTEVYGYTF
TRBV5-5	TRBJ1-2	.	13	.	TGTGCCAGCAGCTTGGCCGGGGAGGCTGGCTACACCTTC	CASSLAGEAGYTF
TRBV20-1	TRBJ1-3	TRBD1	15	few	TGCAGTGCTAGTAACAGGGGGTACTCTGGAAACACCATATATTTT	CSASNRGYSGNTIYF
TRBV6-2/TRBV6-3	TRBJ2-7	.	12	many	TGTGCCAGCAGTCATGGGTCCTACGAGCAGTACTTC	CASSHGSYEQYF
TRBV5-4	TRBJ2-1	.	13	few	TGTGCCAGCAGGCCTCCGGAGGGAGATGAGCAGTTCTTC	CASRPPEGDEQFF
TRBV5-1	TRBJ2-3	.	13	.	TGCGCCAGCAGCTTGCCCTTAACCTATACGCAGTATTTT	CASSLPLTYTQYF
TRBV7-2	TRBJ2-1	TRBD1	13	.	TGTGCCAGCAGGAAGACAGGGGTGCATGAGCAGTTCTTC	CASRKTGVHEQFF